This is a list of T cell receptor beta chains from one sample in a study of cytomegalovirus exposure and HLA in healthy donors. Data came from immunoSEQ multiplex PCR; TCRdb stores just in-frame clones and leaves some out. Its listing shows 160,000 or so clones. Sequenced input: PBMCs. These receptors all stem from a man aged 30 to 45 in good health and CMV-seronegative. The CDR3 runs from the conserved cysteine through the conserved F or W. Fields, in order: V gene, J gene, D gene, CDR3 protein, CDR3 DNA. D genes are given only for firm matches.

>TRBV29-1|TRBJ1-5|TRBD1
CSAGQGREPQHF
TGCAGCGCTGGACAGGGACGGGAGCCCCAGCATTTT
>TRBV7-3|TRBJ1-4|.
CASSLVGGTANEKLFF
TGTGCCAGCAGCTTAGTTGGAGGGACGGCTAATGAAAAACTGTTTTTT
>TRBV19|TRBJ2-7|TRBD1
CASSPKTGGFSSYEQYF
TGTGCCAGTAGTCCAAAGACAGGGGGCTTCAGCTCCTACGAGCAGTACTTC
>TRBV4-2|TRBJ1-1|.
CASSQVASGDSNTEAFF
TGTGCCAGCAGCCAAGTAGCCAGCGGAGATTCGAACACTGAAGCTTTCTTT
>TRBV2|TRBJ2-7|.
CASTKTGGVVHEQYF
TGTGCCAGCACTAAAACGGGGGGCGTGGTCCACGAGCAGTACTTC
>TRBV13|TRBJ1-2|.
CASSLSLNYGYTF
TGTGCCAGCAGCTTATCCCTTAACTATGGCTACACCTTC
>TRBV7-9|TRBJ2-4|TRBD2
CASSSGLVEIAKNIQYF
TGTGCCAGCAGCTCGGGACTAGTTGAGATAGCCAAAAACATTCAGTACTTC
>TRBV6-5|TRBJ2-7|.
CASSYSMDISSYEQYF
TGTGCCAGCAGTTACTCGATGGACATTTCGTCCTACGAGCAGTACTTC
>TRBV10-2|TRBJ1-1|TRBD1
CASSRDSQAFF
TGCGCCAGCAGCCGGGACAGTCAAGCTTTCTTT
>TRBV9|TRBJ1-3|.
CASSPGGNTIYF
TGTGCCAGCAGCCCAGGGGGAAACACCATATATTTT
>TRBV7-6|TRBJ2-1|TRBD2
CASSFGRGLAKGNEQFF
TGTGCCAGCAGCTTCGGTAGGGGACTAGCTAAGGGCAATGAGCAGTTCTTC
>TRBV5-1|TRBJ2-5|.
CASSLVSGEETQYF
TGCGCCAGCAGCTTGGTTTCAGGGGAAGAGACCCAGTACTTC
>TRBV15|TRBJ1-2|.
CATSRLNDPSNPNYGYTF
TGTGCCACCAGCAGGTTGAATGATCCGTCTAACCCTAACTATGGCTACACCTTC
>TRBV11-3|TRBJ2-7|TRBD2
CASSLSAGGPYEQYF
TGTGCCAGCAGCCTCTCAGCGGGAGGGCCCTACGAGCAGTACTTC
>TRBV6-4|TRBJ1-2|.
CASSDSGGIGGYTF
TGTGCCAGCAGTGACTCGGGAGGGATCGGTGGCTACACCTTC
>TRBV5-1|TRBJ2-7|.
CASSLVAGSYEQYF
TGCGCCAGCAGCTTGGTGGCAGGGTCCTACGAGCAGTACTTC
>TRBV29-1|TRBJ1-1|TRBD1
CSVADRGLNTEAFF
TGCAGCGTGGCGGACAGGGGGTTGAACACTGAAGCTTTCTTT
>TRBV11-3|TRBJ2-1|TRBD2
CASSVLAGGGSEQFF
TGTGCCAGCAGCGTACTAGCGGGGGGGGGTAGTGAGCAGTTCTTC
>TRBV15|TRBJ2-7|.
CATSNRAGDEQYF
TGTGCCACCAGCAACAGGGCGGGAGACGAGCAGTACTTC
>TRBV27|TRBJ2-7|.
CASSKTGVTTYEQYF
TGTGCCAGCAGTAAGACAGGCGTAACTACCTACGAGCAGTACTTC
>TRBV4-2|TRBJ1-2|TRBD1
CASSRTSNTGGKNYGYTF
TGTGCCAGCAGCCGCACTTCAAACACAGGGGGTAAGAACTATGGCTACACCTTC
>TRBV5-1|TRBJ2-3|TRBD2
CASSFGLAGSTDTQYF
TGCGCCAGCAGCTTCGGTCTAGCGGGAAGCACAGATACGCAGTATTTT
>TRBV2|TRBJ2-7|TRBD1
CASSGQGARYEQYF
TGTGCCAGCAGCGGACAGGGGGCTCGGTACGAGCAGTACTTC
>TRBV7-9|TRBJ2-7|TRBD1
CASSFGQEGAEQYF
TGTGCCAGCAGCTTCGGACAGGAAGGGGCCGAGCAGTACTTC
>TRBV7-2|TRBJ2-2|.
CASTPWRTSSGSNTGELFF
TGTGCCAGCACCCCCTGGAGAACTAGCAGCGGGTCGAACACCGGGGAGCTGTTTTTT
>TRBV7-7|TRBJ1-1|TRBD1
CASSPLTGTMNTEAFF
TGTGCCAGCAGCCCATTGACAGGGACCATGAACACTGAAGCTTTCTTT
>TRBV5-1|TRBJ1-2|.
CASSRGTADYGYTF
TGCGCCAGCAGCCGGGGGACGGCAGACTATGGCTACACCTTC
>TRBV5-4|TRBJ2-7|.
CASSFDVGAYEQYF
TGTGCCAGCAGCTTTGACGTGGGCGCCTACGAGCAGTACTTC
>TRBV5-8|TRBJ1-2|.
CASSPPTVGYTF
TGTGCCAGCAGCCCGCCGACAGTTGGCTACACCTTC
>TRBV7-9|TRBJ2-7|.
CASSLGLDPSPYEQYF
TGTGCCAGCAGCCTGGGCTTAGACCCTTCACCCTACGAGCAGTACTTC
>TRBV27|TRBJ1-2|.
CASTSGANYGYTF
TGTGCCAGCACCTCTGGGGCAAACTATGGCTACACCTTC
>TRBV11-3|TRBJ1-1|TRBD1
CASSLDFSGTGATEAFF
TGTGCCAGCAGCTTAGATTTTTCGGGGACAGGGGCCACTGAAGCTTTCTTT
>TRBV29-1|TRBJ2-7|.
CSVVDRYYEQYF
TGCAGCGTGGTGGACAGATACTACGAGCAGTACTTC
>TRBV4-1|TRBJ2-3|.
CASSQEWAGITDTQYF
TGCGCCAGCAGCCAAGAATGGGCGGGAATCACAGATACGCAGTATTTT
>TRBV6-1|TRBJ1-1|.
CASSSLARGETEAFF
TGTGCCAGCAGCTCTTTGGCCAGGGGAGAGACTGAAGCTTTCTTT
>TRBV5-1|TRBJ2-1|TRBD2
CASSLEGLAGGGDEQFF
TGCGCCAGCAGCTTGGAGGGACTAGCGGGAGGCGGTGATGAGCAGTTCTTC
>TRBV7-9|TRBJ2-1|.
CASSSLYNEQFF
TGTGCCAGCAGCTCCCTATACAATGAGCAGTTCTTC
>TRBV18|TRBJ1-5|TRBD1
CASSRLGVGGQGPNQPQHF
TGTGCCAGCTCACGACTGGGTGTGGGCGGACAGGGACCTAATCAGCCCCAGCATTTT
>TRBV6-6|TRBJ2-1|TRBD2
CASSSGTMHNEQFF
TGTGCCAGCAGTAGCGGGACTATGCACAATGAGCAGTTCTTC
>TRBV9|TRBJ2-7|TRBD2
CASSPTLAGGAYEQYF
TGTGCCAGCAGCCCTACTTTAGCGGGGGGGGCCTACGAGCAGTACTTC
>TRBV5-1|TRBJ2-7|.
CASRDWREAEYEQYF
TGCGCCAGCAGAGATTGGAGAGAAGCGGAATACGAGCAGTACTTC
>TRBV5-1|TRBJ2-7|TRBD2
CASSFQTGLTYEQYF
TGCGCCAGCAGCTTCCAGACGGGACTAACCTACGAGCAGTACTTC
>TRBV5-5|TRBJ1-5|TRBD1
CASSFTGEDQPQHF
TGTGCCAGCAGCTTCACAGGGGAAGATCAGCCCCAGCATTTT
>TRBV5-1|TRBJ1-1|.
CASSPIPNTEAFF
TGCGCCAGCAGCCCTATTCCTAACACTGAAGCTTTCTTT
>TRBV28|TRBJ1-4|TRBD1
CASKGTGVEKLFF
TGTGCCAGCAAGGGGACAGGGGTTGAAAAACTGTTTTTT
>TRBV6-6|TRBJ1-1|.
CASSSRRNTEAFF
TGTGCCAGCAGCTCGAGGCGGAACACTGAAGCTTTCTTT
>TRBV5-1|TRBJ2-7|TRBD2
CASSSASGSYEQYF
TGCGCCAGCAGCTCCGCTAGCGGGAGTTACGAGCAGTACTTC
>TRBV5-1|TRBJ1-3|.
CASSFQGTGGNTIYF
TGCGCCAGCAGCTTCCAGGGAACGGGCGGAAACACCATATATTTT
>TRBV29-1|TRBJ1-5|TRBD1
CSGGGQDGQPQHF
TGCAGCGGTGGGGGACAGGATGGTCAGCCCCAGCATTTT
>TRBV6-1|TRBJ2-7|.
CASTTSTTTYEQYF
TGTGCCAGCACGACGTCCACTACCACCTACGAGCAGTACTTC
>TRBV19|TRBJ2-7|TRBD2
CASSIAHRTSGRNEQYF
TGTGCCAGTAGTATAGCCCATCGGACTAGCGGGAGAAACGAGCAGTACTTC